The clone carrying this T cell receptor beta chain is a singleton in its sample. The CDR3 length is 14 residues. V was pared by 2 bases and J by 2 bases, with 10 bases between. Germline CDR1 MNHEY, CDR2 SVGAGI. These data are taken from a study of blood T cell repertoires in COVID-19. At the level of the study: Researchers got acute and convalescent COVID-19 samples from the United States, Italy and Spain. Sample material is recorded as cDNA or gDNA derived from T cells, B-cell-depleted T cells, or PBMCs.

Generated by immunoSEQ multiplex PCR, the TCRdb table keeps only in-frame clones and is missing some. The sample contains about 93,000 clones, almost 90% of which appear only once. The material sequenced was peripheral blood. The sequence was obtained from a human donor with active COVID-19. The donor label of this sample is uncertain. J is TRBJ2-7 and V is TRBV6-5, with D possibly TRBD2 on 6 matching bases. In DNA, the CDR3 is TGTGCCAGCAGTTACAGCTGGGGGGCCTACGAGCAGTACTTC. This encodes CASSYSWGAYEQYF.